A selection of T cell receptor beta chains follows, all from one sample in a study of blood T cell repertoires in COVID-19. Some clones are missing from TCRdb's copy, which holds only in-frame ones; the method was immunoSEQ multiplex PCR. Here the sample spans roughly 250,000 clones, approximately 88% being singletons. The specimen sequenced was PBMCs or T cells enriched from blood (not recorded which). The source is a woman between 35 and 50 years old who had been exposed to COVID-19. Each CDR3 is given with its conserved first and last residue. The D gene is left open where the match is weak.

D gene,J gene,V gene,CDR3 protein,CDR3 DNA
NA,TRBJ1-3,TRBV1,CTSSYLTGHSGNTIYF,TGCACCAGCAGCTATTTGACAGGTCACTCTGGAAACACCATATATTTT
NA,TRBJ1-2,TRBV18,CASSPPYAGRNYGYTF,TGTGCCAGCTCACCACCGTACGCGGGTCGTAACTATGGCTACACCTTC
TRBD1,TRBJ1-1,TRBV7-8,CASSLQKGAIYTEAFF,TGTGCCAGCAGCTTACAAAAGGGGGCTATCTACACTGAAGCTTTCTTT
NA,TRBJ2-7,TRBV6-2/TRBV6-3,CASSSRQLRSLQQYF,TGTGCCAGCAGTTCCCGACAGTTAAGAAGTTTGCAGCAGTACTTC
NA,TRBJ1-2,TRBV11-1,CASSLRTFLGYTF,TGTGCCAGCAGCTTGAGGACATTCCTTGGCTACACCTTC
NA,TRBJ1-2,TRBV11-3,CASSSPGVGYTF,TGTGCCAGCAGCTCGCCAGGGGTAGGCTACACCTTC
NA,TRBJ1-5,TRBV10-3,CAIGNGRENQPQHF,TGTGCCATCGGGAACGGACGGGAAAATCAGCCCCAGCATTTT
NA,TRBJ1-1,TRBV29-1,CSVVTANTEAFF,TGCAGCGTCGTGACAGCGAACACTGAAGCTTTCTTT
NA,TRBJ1-5,TRBV6-5,CASSQTGYSNQPQHF,TGTGCCAGCAGTCAAACAGGGTATAGCAATCAGCCCCAGCATTTT
NA,TRBJ2-1,TRBV7-3,CASSFGGPKNNEQFF,TGTGCCAGCAGCTTCGGGGGGCCGAAAAACAATGAGCAGTTCTTC
TRBD1,TRBJ1-2,TRBV24-1,CATRDRANYGYTF,TGTGCCACCAGAGACAGGGCTAACTATGGCTACACCTTC
NA,TRBJ2-3,TRBV3-1/TRBV3-2,CASSHRTNQNTQYF,TGTGCCAGCAGCCATAGGACTAACCAAAATACGCAGTATTTT